This T cell receptor beta chain was sequenced in a study of T cells in Graves' hyperthyroidism and ophthalmopathy. As to this clonotype: Its antigen is still unknown.

Study-level findings and limits: Blood also contained most expanded thyroid clonotypes above 0.001. Ophthalmopathy cases were set apart from stable hyperthyroidism by a 13 V-J model.

The CDR3 covers 11 residues. The V and J ends lost 7 bases and 7 bases respectively, with 8 bases between them. CDR1 and CDR2 (germline): LGHNT, FRNRAP. The cohort's ophthalmopathy patients, a group with duration under 3 months, had a Clinical Activity Score of at least 3 and a NOSPECS grade of at least 4. On the basis of clinical symptoms, serum thyroxine and TRAb, thyroid ultrasound and orbital computed tomography, diagnoses were made. Amplification of TCR beta CDR3 regions used RNA as the template. The HTBI primer set was used in a first-round RT-PCR of the TCR CDR3. TCRdb re-called the multiplex PCR reads through MiXCR, storing one row per CDR3 protein. The data hold 500,000 to 800,000 distinct CDR3 sequences, with around 15% observed a single time.

V usage is TRBV12-5 and J usage is TRBJ2-1; D remains ambiguous. The TCR was taken from a woman aged 50 to 60 with Graves' ophthalmopathy. The sequencing input was blood. CDR3 sequence reads: CASVNSNEQFF. The CDR3 DNA sequence: TGTGCTAGTGTCAACTCTAATGAGCAGTTCTTC.